These 18 T cell receptor beta chains came from one sample sequenced in a study of shared clonotypes between healthy human individuals. Using immunoSEQ multiplex PCR, the repertoire was profiled, and TCRdb retains in-frame clones only, with some absent. The sample consists of around 1.1 million clones, about 80% of them appearing once. Sequences were obtained from memory CD4+ T cells from PBMCs. The subset here: CD45RA-negative fraction. These receptors all stem from a man aged 18 to 30 in good health. Some clones in this sample may be carry-over from other donors' samples.

This clone was detected a few times. V is TRBV7-8 and J is TRBJ2-1; 9 positions match TRBD2. The V segment lost 5 bases and the J segment 6 bases; nucleotides outside the gene matches: 17. CDR3 length: 18 amino acids. CDR1 SGHVS and CDR2 FQNEAQ come from the germline V gene. CDR3 nucleotide sequence: TGTGCCAGCAGCCAGCAGGGTGGAGCGGGAGGTAGAAGCAATGAGCAGTTCTTC. Translated, it gives CASSQQGGAGGRSNEQFF.

About this clone itself: In the same sample, other DNA sequences code for this CDR3. DNA of the CDR3: TGTGCCTGGAGTGTACAAGAAAATTCACCCCTCCACTTT. This gives the protein CAWSVQENSPLHF. This chain uses TRBV30 with TRBJ1-6; D gene ambiguous. CDR1 is GTSNPN, CDR2 SVGIG, per germline (reference sequence). This CDR3 spans 13 amino acids. Trimming shortened V by 0 bases and J by 7 bases, and 7 bases separated the two germline ends.

V is TRBV6-1 and J is TRBJ1-2; D possibly corresponds to TRBD1 (6 bases). Germline V lookup: CDR1 MNHNS, CDR2 SASEGT. Trimming removed 0 bases at V and 4 bases at J, with 12 bases between. This CDR3 contains 15 residues. The CDR3 region is CASSEAGADPYGYTF. The CDR3 DNA follows: TGTGCCAGCAGTGAAGCGGGGGCAGACCCCTATGGCTACACCTTC.

V is TRBV12-2 and J is TRBJ2-5; the DNA was not used to check the table's D call, TRBD2. TRBV12-2 is classified as a pseudogene. The CDR3 is 22 amino acids. CDR3 sequence reads: CASRLRGDGTLPFGLAGETQYF. The CDR3 nucleotides are TGTGCAAGTCGCTTGAGGGGTGATGGGACACTCCCCTTTGGACTAGCGGGAGAGACCCAGTACTTC.

The chain links TRBV30 to TRBJ1-1; D not certain. Looked up from germline, CDR1 is GTSNPN and CDR2 is SVGIG (reference sequence). The CDR3 extends over 12 amino acids. Between the trimmed V and J ends, which lost 5 bases and 5 bases, there was a span of 12 bases. The CDR3 nucleotides are TGTGCCTGGGGTGAGGGCTGGACTGAAGCTTTCTTT. Protein: CAWGEGWTEAFF.

The rearrangement links TRBV10-3 to TRBJ1-1; D is uncertain. The CDR3 is 12 amino acids. The V end was cut by 5 bases, the J end by 1 base, with 5 bases between. Germline CDR1 ENHRY, CDR2 SYGVKD. The CDR3 sequence: CAISIANTEAFF. The CDR3 nucleotides read TGTGCCATCAGTATCGCGAACACTGAAGCTTTCTTT.

This rearrangement joins TRBV7-9 to TRBJ1-1; D is perhaps TRBD1 (6 bases). This CDR3 has 17 residues. The V and J ends lost 4 bases and 0 bases respectively, with 18 bases between them. Germline CDR1 and CDR2: SEHNR and FQNEAQ (reference sequence). The CDR3 loop reads CASSYLQLGAMNTEAFF. As DNA, the CDR3 is TGTGCCAGCAGCTACTTACAACTGGGGGCGATGAACACTGAAGCTTTCTTT. Variable domain in full (rest from reference TRBV7-9 and TRBJ1-1): DTGVSQNPRHKITKRGQNVTFRCDPISEHNRLYWYRQTLGQGPEFLTYFQNEAQLEKSRLLSDRFSAERPKGSFSTLEIQRTEQGDSAMYLCASSYLQLGAMNTEAFFGQGTRLTVV.

This clone was observed a single time. This rearrangement joins TRBV5-1 to TRBJ2-5; D uncertain. V lost 0 bases, J lost 3 bases, and 9 bases lay in between. The CDR3 sequence is 14 residues long. The germline CDR1 and CDR2 sequences are SGHRS and YFSETQ. The CDR3 sequence: CASSLETTEETQYF. The CDR3 DNA sequence: TGCGCCAGCAGCTTGGAAACCACCGAAGAGACCCAGTACTTC.

To note about this clone: Since a much larger clone is just one base distant, this may be a read error. V usage is TRBV9 and J usage is TRBJ2-7, with 12 nucleotides matching TRBD2. The CDR3 length is 15 residues. The J segment lost 3 bases and the V segment lost 4 bases, leaving 5 bases of the junction unmatched. Germline V gives CDR1 SGDLS, CDR2 YYNGEE. The CDR3 DNA reads as TGTGCCAGCAGCCGCCGACTAGCGGGAGACTACGAGCAGTACTTC. It yields the protein CASSRRLAGDYEQYF.

This clone occurred once. The CDR3 DNA is TGTGCCTGGCACCGGACAGGGAGCTCCTACAATGAGCAGTTCTTC. It yields the protein CAWHRTGSSYNEQFF. The J gene is TRBJ2-1, the V gene TRBV30; the match to TRBD1 covers 8 bases. Germline loops: CDR1 GTSNPN, CDR2 SVGIG (reference sequence). This CDR3 comprises 15 residues. V gave up 5 bases and J gave up 0 bases; unmatched junction bases: 6. Using reference TRBV30 and TRBJ2-1 for the parts outside the CDR3, the full variable domain is SQTIHQWPATLVQPVGSPLSLECTVEGTSNPNLYWYRQAAGRGLQLLFYSVGIGQISSEVPQNLSASRPQDRQFILSSKKLLLSDSGFYLCAWHRTGSSYNEQFFGPGTRLTVL.

This chain joins TRBV5-1 and TRBJ2-3, with 11 bases aligning to TRBD2. The J segment lost 5 bases and the V segment lost 5 bases, leaving 7 bases of the junction unmatched. The length of the CDR3 is 15 residues. CDR1 is SGHRS and CDR2 is YFSETQ in the germline V gene. The CDR3, as DNA: TGCGCCAGCAGGCCGATGGGACTAGCGGAAGATACGCAGTATTTT. As protein: CASRPMGLAEDTQYF.

This clone was seen only a few times. The rearrangement joins TRBV10-3 to TRBJ1-1; D is possibly TRBD1 (5 bases). Germline V gene data show CDR1 as ENHRY and CDR2 as SYGVKD. The CDR3 covers 13 residues. The V gene lost 10 bases and the J gene lost 1 base, with 13 bases spanning the gap. In DNA, the CDR3 is TGTGCCACCTCAGGGAGGGAGAACACTGAAGCTTTCTTT. Its protein is CATSGRENTEAFF.

The CDR3 protein is CASSPPSAGNTEAFF. The CDR3 bases are TGTGCCAGCTCACCACCGTCGGCCGGGAACACTGAAGCTTTCTTT. J is TRBJ1-1 and V is TRBV18; D unclear. CDR1 and CDR2 (germline): KGHSH, LQKENI. The CDR3 runs to 15 residues. Trimming shortened V by 0 bases and J by 1 base, and 9 bases separated the two germline ends.

This clone turned up a few times. The same CDR3 also results from other DNA sequences found in this sample. The rearrangement links TRBV27 to TRBJ1-2; no clear D. The CDR3 covers 14 residues. Trimming removed 5 bases at V and 1 base at J, with 11 bases between. Germline V gene data show CDR1 as MNHEY and CDR2 as SMNVEV (reference sequence). The CDR3 DNA is TGTGCCAGCAGTCCACGGACGGGTAACTATGGCTACACCTTC. Translated: CASSPRTGNYGYTF.

This chain uses TRBV28 with TRBJ2-3; D is possibly TRBD2 (5 bases). The germline CDR1 and CDR2 sequences are MDHEN and SYDVKM. Deletions cut 6 bases from V and 4 bases from J, with 11 bases between. The CDR3 contains 13 residues. The CDR3 nucleotides are TGTGCCAGCAGATACGGGCGGGCAGATACGCAGTATTTT. It encodes CASRYGRADTQYF.

DNA for the CDR3: TGCGCCAGCGCGACGGGGGGACTAGCGGGAAAAGAGGCCAGGGGCGAGCAGTACTTC. It is translated as CASATGGLAGKEARGEQYF. The V gene is TRBV5-1, the J gene TRBJ2-7; 13 bases map to TRBD2. The V and J ends lost 7 bases and 6 bases, in that order; junction bases with no gene match: 22. The CDR3 consists of 19 residues. Germline-derived CDR1 and CDR2 are SGHRS and YFSETQ.

The chain has TRBV9 and TRBJ2-7; perhaps TRBD2 as D (6 bases). The CDR3 runs 15 residues. Trimming cost V 3 bases and J 5 bases, with 18 bases left between them. Germline V gives CDR1 SGDLS, CDR2 YYNGEE. The CDR3 coding sequence is TGTGCCAGCAGCGCCGGGGCCGGGAGATCCCACGAGCAGTACTTC. It codes for CASSAGAGRSHEQYF.

This clone was seen once. J is TRBJ1-1 and V is TRBV28, with 8 bases matching TRBD1. CDR3 length equals 16 residues. Germline values: CDR1 MDHEN, CDR2 SYDVKM. V dropped 1 base and J dropped 0; count of bases not matched to a gene: 4. CDR3: CASSLFRTGMNTEAFF. In DNA, the CDR3 is TGTGCCAGCAGTTTATTCCGGACAGGGATGAACACTGAAGCTTTCTTT.